This T cell receptor (beta chain) comes out of a study of patients and donors after allogeneic stem cell transplantation. After removal of 5 bases from V and 9 bases from J, the junction contained 5 bases not matched to a gene. The length of the CDR3 is 13 residues. Germline V gives CDR1 SQVTM, CDR2 ANQGSEA. Using its own MiXCR run on the RT-PCR reads, TCRdb lists one record per CDR3 protein. The sample lists around 200,000 distinct CDR3 sequences; over 30% were seen once. The chain is built from TRBV29-1 and TRBJ1-6, with 9 nucleotides matching TRBD1. The specimen sequenced was blood, either unsorted or a sorted T cell fraction (not recorded which). The source is a human donor who was either an allogeneic HSCT recipient or a stem cell or donor lymphocyte infusion donor (not recorded which). It is not recorded whose cells these are; they may come from a transplant donor. The CDR3 spells CSVLDRGISPLHF. The CDR3 coding sequence is TGCAGCGTTCTGGACAGGGGAATTTCACCCCTCCACTTT.